The 32 T cell receptor beta chains listed next were all sequenced from one sample in a study of shared clonotypes between healthy human individuals. The table came from immunoSEQ multiplex PCR; TCRdb's copy has only in-frame clones and leaves some out. Among some 1.5 million clones listed, over 95% were seen once. The sequencing input was naive CD4+ T cells sorted from blood. Subset given: CD45RA+ positively selected. These receptor sequences come from a man aged 25 to 40 in good health.

This clone was detected once. This chain joins TRBV15 and TRBJ2-7; D remains ambiguous. The CDR3 length is 14 residues. The germline V gene encodes CDR1 LNHNV and CDR2 YYDKDF (reference sequence). V was clipped by 1 base and J by 6 bases, with 13 bases between them. The CDR3 loop reads CATSRASFLVEQYF. The CDR3 coding sequence is TGTGCCACCAGCAGAGCCTCCTTTTTGGTCGAGCAGTACTTC.

The chain recombines TRBV9 with TRBJ2-7, with a possible D match to TRBD1 (5 bases). V was cut by 0 bases and J by 6 bases, with 19 bases left in between. The CDR3 consists of 16 residues. CDR1 is SGDLS and CDR2 is YYNGEE in the germline V gene. CDR3 sequence (DNA): TGTGCCAGCAGCGTAGGAGAAGGGCAGGGTATAAGCGAGCAGTACTTC. It translates to CASSVGEGQGISEQYF.

The chain links TRBV5-4 to TRBJ2-7; D possibly matches TRBD1 or TRBD2 (5 bases each). Germline CDR1 SGHNT, CDR2 YYREEE (reference sequence). Trimming removed 4 bases at V and 2 bases at J, with 13 bases between. This CDR3 comprises 14 residues. CDR3 DNA: TGTGCCAGCAGCCGGGGACCTGGAACCTACGAGCAGTACTTC. Translation gives CASSRGPGTYEQYF.

This chain connects TRBV7-2 to TRBJ2-2; 8 bases are a match to TRBD2. Germline values: CDR1 SGHTA, CDR2 FQGNSA. Losses at the gene ends were 0 bases for V and 10 bases for J; bases not matched to a gene: 19. This CDR3 region has 19 residues. As DNA, the CDR3 is TGTGCCAGCAGCTTAGCGGCCGGGAGCGGGAGAAAGACCGCCGAGGAGCTGTTTTTT. Translated, it gives CASSLAAGSGRKTAEELFF.

The table lists this clone with a count of one. The genes are TRBV9 and TRBJ2-6; D is unclear. With 4 bases removed from V and 5 bases from J, the gap between germline ends came to 10 bases. Germline lookup yields CDR1 SGDLS and CDR2 YYNGEE. The CDR3 sequence is 14 residues long. The chain's CDR3 is CASSRTGWANVLTF. CDR3 bases: TGTGCCAGCAGCCGGACGGGTTGGGCCAACGTCCTGACTTTC.

V usage is TRBV14 and J usage is TRBJ2-1, with TRBD2 matching over 12 bases. J was trimmed by 8 bases and V by 0 bases; bases with no gene match: 5. The CDR3 runs to 16 residues. CDR1 SGHDN and CDR2 FVKESK come from the germline V gene. CDR3 coding DNA: TGTGCCAGCAGCCAAGATTGGCTAGCGGGAGGGGATGAGCAGTTCTTC. Residues: CASSQDWLAGGDEQFF.

The J gene is TRBJ2-1, the V gene TRBV5-8; the D gene is possibly TRBD1 (8 bases). The length of the CDR3 is 14 residues. Germline CDR1 reads SGHTS; CDR2 reads YDEGEE. The V and J ends lost 5 bases and 8 bases respectively, with 17 bases between them. Here the CDR3 reads CASRETGGGHEQFF. The CDR3 nucleotides read TGTGCCAGCAGGGAAACAGGGGGGGGCCATGAGCAGTTCTTC.

This rearrangement joins TRBV5-6 to TRBJ1-1, with D perhaps TRBD1 (5 bases). The germline gives CDR1 SGHDT, CDR2 YYEEEE. The V end was cut by 3 bases, the J end by 0 bases, with 15 bases between. This CDR3 is built from 16 residues. The CDR3 DNA sequence: TGTGCCAGCAGCTGGCCCCACGGGGGGATGAACACTGAAGCTTTCTTT. It codes for CASSWPHGGMNTEAFF.

The gene calls are TRBV30 and TRBJ1-5, with a tentative D call TRBD1 (5 bases). The CDR3 extends over 15 amino acids. The ends were cut back, 0 bases at V and 2 bases at J, with 11 bases in the middle. Per germline, CDR1 GTSNPN and CDR2 SVGIG (reference sequence). The CDR3 nucleotides read TGTGCCTGGAGTGTACGGCGGGGCGGCAATCAGCCCCAGCATTTT. Translation: CAWSVRRGGNQPQHF.

The chain is built from TRBV9 and TRBJ1-5; possible D gene TRBD1, 5 bases. Germline CDR1 reads SGDLS; CDR2 reads YYNGEE. The V end lost 4 bases, the J end lost 4 bases, and 15 bases lay between the germline ends. The CDR3 loop spans 15 amino acids. CDR3 residues: CASSPAGVVNQPQHF. The CDR3, as DNA: TGTGCCAGCAGCCCCGCGGGGGTCGTTAATCAGCCCCAGCATTTT.

The chain links TRBV2 to TRBJ2-2; perhaps TRBD2 as D (6 bases). CDR1 and CDR2 (germline): SNHLY, FYNNEI. The CDR3 is made up of 17 amino acids. Trimming removed 1 base from V and 6 bases from J, with 18 bases in between. In nucleotides, the CDR3 is TGTGCCAGCAGTGAAGTGATCTCGCGGGGAACCCCCGGGGAGCTGTTTTTT. It yields the protein CASSEVISRGTPGELFF. Looking up the rest from reference TRBV2 and TRBJ2-2 gives the full variable domain: EPEVTQTPSHQVTQMGQEVILRCVPISNHLYFYWYRQILGQKVEFLVSFYNNEISEKSEIFDDQFSVERPDGSNFTLKIRSTKLEDSAMYFCASSEVISRGTPGELFFGEGSRLTVL.

This chain links TRBV9 with TRBJ2-1; the match to TRBD2 covers 10 bases. This CDR3 has 18 amino acids. V shed 0 bases, J shed 7 bases, and the junction held 13 bases outside the gene matches. Germline CDR1 is SGDLS and CDR2 is YYNGEE. DNA of the CDR3: TGTGCCAGCAGCGTAGGCGAATTACTAGCGGGGAGAGGGAATGAGCAGTTCTTC. Its protein product is CASSVGELLAGRGNEQFF.

The chain carries TRBV7-3 and TRBJ2-7; D may be TRBD1 or TRBD2 (5 bases each). The germline V gene encodes CDR1 SGHTA and CDR2 FQGTGA. The CDR3 has 16 residues. Trimming cost V 2 bases and J 3 bases, with 17 bases left between them. The CDR3 loop reads CASSLAPGPQLYEQYF. In DNA, the CDR3 is TGTGCCAGCAGCTTAGCTCCGGGACCCCAACTCTACGAGCAGTACTTC.

This sequence joins TRBV11-2 and TRBJ1-1; unclear D gene. Per germline, CDR1 SGHAT and CDR2 FQNNGV. The CDR3 spans 12 residues. Trimming removed 3 bases at V and 6 bases at J, with 8 bases between. The CDR3 DNA is TGTGCCAGCAGCTTCAAGTTCCCTGAAGCTTTCTTT. Translated: CASSFKFPEAFF.

This chain links TRBV4-3 with TRBJ1-1; D may be TRBD1 (5 bases). V lost 2 bases, J lost 4 bases, and 14 bases lay in between. The CDR3 loop spans 15 amino acids. Germline CDR1 and CDR2: LGHNA and YSLEER. The CDR3 bases are TGCGCCAGCAGCCAACTCCAGGGAAGCGGCACTGAAGCTTTCTTT. This sequence encodes CASSQLQGSGTEAFF.

This sequence joins TRBV2 and TRBJ2-1; 7 bases align to TRBD1. Per germline, CDR1 SNHLY and CDR2 FYNNEI. V lost 2 bases to trimming and J lost 2 bases; unmatched junction nucleotides: 3. The CDR3 extends over 15 amino acids. The CDR3 nucleotides read TGTGCCAGCAGTGAAAAGGGACAGACCTACAATGAGCAGTTCTTC. Translated: CASSEKGQTYNEQFF.

The chain carries TRBV12-1 and TRBJ2-7; the table's D call, TRBD2, has no DNA check behind it. TRBV12-1 is a pseudogene. CDR3 size: 16 residues. The CDR3, as DNA: TGTGCCAGCAGCTCCAGGACTAGCGCCCCCACCTACGAGCAGTACTTC. Translation: CASSSRTSAPTYEQYF.

Worth noting for this clone: Other DNA sequences within the sample encode an identical CDR3. The CDR3 region is CASSIDTDTQYF. In DNA form, the CDR3 reads TGTGCCAGCAGCATCGACACAGATACGCAGTATTTT. The chain carries TRBV5-4 and TRBJ2-3; D gene ambiguous. V was pared by 4 bases and J by 2 bases, with 5 bases between. The germline CDR1 and CDR2 sequences are SGHNT and YYREEE (reference sequence). The CDR3 is 12 residues long.

This chain connects TRBV5-1 to TRBJ2-1; D is uncertain. Germline V gene sequence: CDR1 SGHRS, CDR2 YFSETQ. Trimming shortened V by 1 base and J by 5 bases, and 10 bases separated the two germline ends. This CDR3 region has 14 residues. This chain's CDR3 is CASSLHAANNEQFF. CDR3 sequence (DNA): TGCGCCAGCAGCTTGCACGCAGCCAACAATGAGCAGTTCTTC.

This chain joins TRBV2 and TRBJ1-1, with D possibly being TRBD1 (6 bases). The V end lost 7 bases, the J end lost 1 base, and 7 bases lay between the germline ends. This CDR3 is built from 12 residues. Germline CDR1 is SNHLY and CDR2 is FYNNEI. CDR3 residues: CASNRANTEAFF. The CDR3 nucleotides read TGTGCCAGCAACAGGGCGAACACTGAAGCTTTCTTT. Based on the CDR3 plus reference TRBV2 and TRBJ1-1, the full variable domain is EPEVTQTPSHQVTQMGQEVILRCVPISNHLYFYWYRQILGQKVEFLVSFYNNEISEKSEIFDDQFSVERPDGSNFTLKIRSTKLEDSAMYFCASNRANTEAFFGQGTRLTVV.

The chain recombines TRBV5-6 with TRBJ1-1; D ambiguous. The CDR3 is made up of 17 amino acids. The germline CDR1 and CDR2 sequences are SGHDT and YYEEEE. The V and J ends lost 2 bases and 8 bases respectively, with 25 bases between them. The CDR3 reads CASSFLPLLSDGYEAFF. CDR3 sequence (DNA): TGTGCCAGCAGCTTTTTACCACTTCTATCGGACGGTTACGAAGCTTTCTTT. The variable domain in full, completed from reference TRBV5-6 and TRBJ1-1, reads DAGVTQSPTHLIKTRGQQVTLRCSPKSGHDTVSWYQQALGQGPQFIFQYYEEEERQRGNFPDRFSGHQFPNYSSELNVNALLLGDSALYLCASSFLPLLSDGYEAFFGQGTRLTVV.

The CDR3 sequence: CASSLGRRTSEMKNEQFF. The CDR3 nucleotides are TGTGCCAGCAGCTTAGGCCGTCGGACTAGCGAGATGAAGAATGAGCAGTTCTTC. V and J are TRBV13 and TRBJ2-1; 9 positions match TRBD2. Germline CDR1 PRHDT, CDR2 FYEKMQ (reference sequence). The V segment lost 0 bases and the J segment 7 bases; nucleotides outside the gene matches: 13. The CDR3 length is 18 residues.

The rearrangement links TRBV5-1 to TRBJ2-7, with D unresolved. This CDR3 region has 13 residues. Trimming took 0 bases from V and 6 from J, leaving 10 bases between them. CDR1 is SGHRS and CDR2 is YFSETQ in the germline V gene. DNA of the CDR3: TGCGCCAGCAGCTTGGCCGTCGGTCGCGAGCAGTACTTC. Translated, it gives CASSLAVGREQYF.

The genes are TRBV6-1 and TRBJ2-7; D gene uncertain. CDR3 length: 12 amino acids. The germline V gene encodes CDR1 MNHNS and CDR2 SASEGT. V gave up 7 bases and J gave up 3 bases, with 10 bases separating them. CDR3 in amino acids: CASTRPSYEQYF. DNA for the CDR3: TGTGCCAGCACCCGCCCGAGCTACGAGCAGTACTTC.

The rearrangement links TRBV6-5 to TRBJ1-1; no definite D call. CDR3 length equals 14 residues. Trimming cost V 6 bases and J 6 bases, with 17 bases left between them. Germline-derived CDR1 and CDR2 are MNHEY and SVGAGI. In DNA form, the CDR3 reads TGTGCCAGCAGCCGTCTCTCGGGGAGACCTGAAGCTTTCTTT. Translating gives CASSRLSGRPEAFF.

The V call is TRBV6-6, the J call TRBJ1-4; 10 nucleotides match TRBD1. Germline V CDR1 and CDR2: MNHNY, SVGAGI (reference sequence). This CDR3 region has 13 residues. With V trimmed by 10 bases and J by 8 bases, 7 bases remained unmatched. CDR3 sequence (DNA): TGTGCCACCGCCGGGACAGGGGACGAAAAACTGTTTTTT. Protein product: CATAGTGDEKLFF.

This clone was found a few times. V usage is TRBV19 and J usage is TRBJ1-5; D gene uncertain. Germline V CDR1 and CDR2: LNHDA, SQIVND (reference sequence). The V end was cut by 7 bases, the J end by 0 bases, with 16 bases between. The CDR3 covers 16 residues. CDR3 region: CASIAFVRGSNQPQHF. CDR3 coding DNA: TGTGCCAGTATTGCTTTTGTCAGAGGTAGCAATCAGCCCCAGCATTTT.

The chain couples TRBV5-1 to TRBJ1-1; D ambiguous. In germline, CDR1 is SGHRS, CDR2 YFSETQ. V dropped 4 bases and J dropped 9 bases, with 19 bases sitting between them. The CDR3 is 14 residues long. The CDR3 DNA sequence: TGCGCCAGCAGCCCGGGGTCCGGCGGACGACAAGCTTTCTTT. This codes for CASSPGSGGRQAFF.

The rearrangement joins TRBV7-2 to TRBJ1-5, with TRBD1 matching over 7 bases. CDR3 size: 16 residues. Trimming at V came to 1 base and at J to 1 base, leaving 4 bases not matched to a gene. Germline V gene lookup returns CDR1 SGHTA and CDR2 FQGNSA. DNA for the CDR3: TGTGCCAGCAGCTTAGAGGGGGCAGGGAGCAATCAGCCCCAGCATTTT. Encoded protein: CASSLEGAGSNQPQHF.

The gene calls are TRBV7-2 and TRBJ1-5, with 8 bases lining up with TRBD1. V was pared by 5 bases and J by 1 base, with 4 bases of the junction left unmatched. This CDR3 is 15 amino acids long. Germline values: CDR1 SGHTA, CDR2 FQGNSA. Here the CDR3 reads CASSRDRGSNQPQHF. In DNA, the CDR3 is TGTGCCAGCAGCCGAGACAGGGGAAGCAATCAGCCCCAGCATTTT.

On this clone: Distinct nucleotide sequences in the sample also encode this CDR3. This chain connects TRBV28 to TRBJ1-2; D ambiguous. Trimming left V 3 bases short and J 5 bases short, with 7 bases between. CDR1 is MDHEN and CDR2 is SYDVKM in the germline V gene. The CDR3 is 12 residues long. CDR3 sequence: CASSLGGYGYTF. In DNA form, the CDR3 reads TGTGCCAGCAGTTTGGGAGGATATGGCTACACCTTC.

The genes are TRBV6-5 and TRBJ2-1, with TRBD2 matching 9 bases. CDR1 is MNHEY and CDR2 is SVGAGI in the germline V gene. The ends lost 7 bases at V and 2 bases at J; junction bases unmatched: 3. The CDR3 is made up of 14 amino acids. The CDR3 DNA reads TGTGCCAGCATAGGCGGGAGGGCCTACAATGAGCAGTTCTTC. Translated, it gives CASIGGRAYNEQFF.